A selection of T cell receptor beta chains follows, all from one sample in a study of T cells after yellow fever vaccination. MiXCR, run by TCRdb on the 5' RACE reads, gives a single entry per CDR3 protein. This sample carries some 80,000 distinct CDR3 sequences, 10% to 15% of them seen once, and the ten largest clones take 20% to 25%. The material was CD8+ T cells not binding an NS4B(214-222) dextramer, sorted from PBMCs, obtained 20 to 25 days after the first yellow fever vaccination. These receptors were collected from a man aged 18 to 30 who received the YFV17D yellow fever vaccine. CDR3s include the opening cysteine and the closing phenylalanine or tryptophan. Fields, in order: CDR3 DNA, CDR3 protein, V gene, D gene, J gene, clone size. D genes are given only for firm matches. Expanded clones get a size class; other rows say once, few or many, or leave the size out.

CDR3 DNA: TGCGCCAGCAGCCAACTGGGGGCCGGGGAGCTGTTTTTT
CDR3 protein: CASSQLGAGELFF
V gene: TRBV4-3
D gene: -
J gene: TRBJ2-2
clone size: -

CDR3 DNA: TGTGCCAGCGGGGGTATTGGGAATGAGCAGTTCTTC
CDR3 protein: CASGGIGNEQFF
V gene: TRBV2
D gene: -
J gene: TRBJ2-1
clone size: -

CDR3 DNA: TGTGCCAGTAGCGGGGACGCCTATGGCTACACCTTC
CDR3 protein: CASSGDAYGYTF
V gene: TRBV19
D gene: -
J gene: TRBJ1-2
clone size: few

CDR3 DNA: TGTGCCAGCAGCTTAGTAGCTTGGGATACGCAGTATTTT
CDR3 protein: CASSLVAWDTQYF
V gene: TRBV7-2
D gene: -
J gene: TRBJ2-3
clone size: many

CDR3 DNA: TGTGCCAGCAGCTCGAACCTTTACAGGGGGGCCTACAATGAGCAGTTCTTC
CDR3 protein: CASSSNLYRGAYNEQFF
V gene: TRBV11-2
D gene: TRBD1
J gene: TRBJ2-1
clone size: -

CDR3 DNA: TGTGCCAGCAGTTACTCGTGGGGGCGCGAGCAGTTCTTC
CDR3 protein: CASSYSWGREQFF
V gene: TRBV6-5
D gene: -
J gene: TRBJ2-1
clone size: few

CDR3 DNA: TGTGCCAGCAGCTTAGCCGGCGGCCCTGATGAGCAGTTCTTC
CDR3 protein: CASSLAGGPDEQFF
V gene: TRBV7-3
D gene: -
J gene: TRBJ2-1
clone size: few

CDR3 DNA: TGTGCCAGCAGCCGGACAGGGGCAGTTATCACAGATACGCAGTATTTT
CDR3 protein: CASSRTGAVITDTQYF
V gene: TRBV13
D gene: TRBD1
J gene: TRBJ2-3
clone size: -

CDR3 DNA: TGTGCCAGCAGTTCTAAACAGGGGAACACTGAAGCTTTCTTT
CDR3 protein: CASSSKQGNTEAFF
V gene: TRBV13
D gene: -
J gene: TRBJ1-1
clone size: -

CDR3 DNA: TGTGCCAGCAGTGACGGGGTCAGGGAGACCCAGTACTTC
CDR3 protein: CASSDGVRETQYF
V gene: TRBV6-1
D gene: -
J gene: TRBJ2-5
clone size: -

CDR3 DNA: TGTGCCAGCAGCTGGAGAGCTAGCGGGTACTACGAGCAGTACTTC
CDR3 protein: CASSWRASGYYEQYF
V gene: TRBV7-9
D gene: TRBD2
J gene: TRBJ2-7
clone size: -

CDR3 DNA: TGTGCCAGCAGCTTGACTAGCCTAAACACCGGGGAGCTGTTTTTT
CDR3 protein: CASSLTSLNTGELFF
V gene: TRBV7-6
D gene: TRBD2
J gene: TRBJ2-2
clone size: many

CDR3 DNA: TGCAGCGTCGAAAGGGATACGCAGTATTTT
CDR3 protein: CSVERDTQYF
V gene: TRBV29-1
D gene: -
J gene: TRBJ2-3
clone size: many

CDR3 DNA: TGTGCCAGTAGTATCTCTTTCGGGGATACGCAGTATTTT
CDR3 protein: CASSISFGDTQYF
V gene: TRBV19
D gene: -
J gene: TRBJ2-3
clone size: -

CDR3 DNA: TGTGCCAGCAGTTCCCGGACCGCCAATCAGCCCCAGCATTTT
CDR3 protein: CASSSRTANQPQHF
V gene: TRBV12-3/TRBV12-4
D gene: -
J gene: TRBJ1-5
clone size: many

CDR3 DNA: TGTGCCAGCAACATAGGGGGCTCCTACAATGAGCAGTTCTTC
CDR3 protein: CASNIGGSYNEQFF
V gene: TRBV12-3/TRBV12-4
D gene: -
J gene: TRBJ2-1
clone size: many

CDR3 DNA: TGTGCCAGCAGCTTGAATGCCGGGGGCGGCTACGAGCAGTACTTC
CDR3 protein: CASSLNAGGGYEQYF
V gene: TRBV5-5
D gene: -
J gene: TRBJ2-7
clone size: few

CDR3 DNA: TGTGCCAGCAGCGTACGCGGAGGCCCTCTCTCTGGGGCCAACGTCCTGACTTTC
CDR3 protein: CASSVRGGPLSGANVLTF
V gene: TRBV9
D gene: -
J gene: TRBJ2-6
clone size: -

CDR3 DNA: TGTGCCAGCAGCTCCTTAGCGGGGGGGCCTTTTGAGCAGTTCTTC
CDR3 protein: CASSSLAGGPFEQFF
V gene: TRBV7-2
D gene: TRBD2
J gene: TRBJ2-1
clone size: -

CDR3 DNA: TGTGCCAGCACCCTCCTGGCGTTGGGGAACACTGAAGCTTTCTTT
CDR3 protein: CASTLLALGNTEAFF
V gene: TRBV28
D gene: -
J gene: TRBJ1-1
clone size: -

CDR3 DNA: TGTGCCAGCAGTCCCCAGGGTCTCCCGTTTAGCACAGATACGCAGTATTTT
CDR3 protein: CASSPQGLPFSTDTQYF
V gene: TRBV6-1
D gene: -
J gene: TRBJ2-3
clone size: -